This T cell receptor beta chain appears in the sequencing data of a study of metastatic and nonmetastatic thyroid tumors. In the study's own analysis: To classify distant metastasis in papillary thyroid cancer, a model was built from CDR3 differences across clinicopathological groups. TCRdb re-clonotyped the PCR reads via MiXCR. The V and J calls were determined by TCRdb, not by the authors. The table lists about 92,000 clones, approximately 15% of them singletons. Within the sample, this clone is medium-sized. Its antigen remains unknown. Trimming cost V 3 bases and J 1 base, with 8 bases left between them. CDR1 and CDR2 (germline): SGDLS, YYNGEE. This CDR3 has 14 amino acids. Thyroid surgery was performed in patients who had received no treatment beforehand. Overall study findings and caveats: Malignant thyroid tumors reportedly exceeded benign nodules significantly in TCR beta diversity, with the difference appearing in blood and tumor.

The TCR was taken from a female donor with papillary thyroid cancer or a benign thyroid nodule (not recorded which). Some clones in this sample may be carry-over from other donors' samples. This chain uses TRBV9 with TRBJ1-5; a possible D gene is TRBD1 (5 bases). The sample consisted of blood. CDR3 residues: CASSARQSNQPQHF. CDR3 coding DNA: TGTGCCAGCAGCGCCCGACAGAGCAATCAGCCCCAGCATTTT.